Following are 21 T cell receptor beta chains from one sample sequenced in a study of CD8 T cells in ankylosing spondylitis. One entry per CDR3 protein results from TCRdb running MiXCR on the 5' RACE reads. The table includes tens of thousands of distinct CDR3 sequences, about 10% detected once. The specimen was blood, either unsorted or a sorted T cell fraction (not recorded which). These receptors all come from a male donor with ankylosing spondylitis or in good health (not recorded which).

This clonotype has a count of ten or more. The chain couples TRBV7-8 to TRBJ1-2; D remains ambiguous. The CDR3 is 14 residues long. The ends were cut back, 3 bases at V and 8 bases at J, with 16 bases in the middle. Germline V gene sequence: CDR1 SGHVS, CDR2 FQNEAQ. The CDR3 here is CASSLAGAGGGYTF. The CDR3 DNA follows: TGTGCCAGCAGCTTGGCCGGCGCCGGTGGGGGCTACACCTTC.

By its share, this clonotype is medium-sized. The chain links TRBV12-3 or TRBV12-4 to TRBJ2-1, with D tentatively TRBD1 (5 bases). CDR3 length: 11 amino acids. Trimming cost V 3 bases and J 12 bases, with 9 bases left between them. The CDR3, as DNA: TGTGCCAGCAGTTTGGCCCAGGGGCAGTTCTTC. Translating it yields CASSLAQGQFF.

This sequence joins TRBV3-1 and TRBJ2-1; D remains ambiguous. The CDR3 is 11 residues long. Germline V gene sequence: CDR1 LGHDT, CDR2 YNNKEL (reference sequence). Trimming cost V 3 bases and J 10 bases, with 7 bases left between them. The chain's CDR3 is CASSHVNEQFF. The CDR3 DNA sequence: TGTGCCAGCAGCCACGTGAACGAGCAGTTCTTC.

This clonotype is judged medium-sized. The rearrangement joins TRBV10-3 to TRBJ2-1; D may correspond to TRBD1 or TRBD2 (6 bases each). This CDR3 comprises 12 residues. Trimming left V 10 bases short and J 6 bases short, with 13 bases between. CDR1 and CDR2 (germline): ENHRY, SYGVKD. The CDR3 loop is CASGTQSNEQFF. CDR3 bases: TGTGCCAGCGGGACACAATCCAATGAGCAGTTCTTC.

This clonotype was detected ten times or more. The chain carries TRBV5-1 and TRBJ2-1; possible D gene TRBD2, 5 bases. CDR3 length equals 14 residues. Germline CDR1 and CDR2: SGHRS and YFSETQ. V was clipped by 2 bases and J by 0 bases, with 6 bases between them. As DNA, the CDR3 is TGCGCCAGCAGCTTCCGGGACTCCTACAATGAGCAGTTCTTC. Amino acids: CASSFRDSYNEQFF.

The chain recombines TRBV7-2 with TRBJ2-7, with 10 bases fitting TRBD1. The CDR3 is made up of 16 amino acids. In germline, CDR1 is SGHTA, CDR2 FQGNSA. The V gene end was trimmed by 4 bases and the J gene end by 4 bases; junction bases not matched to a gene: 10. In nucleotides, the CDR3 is TGTGCCAGCAGCTCCCCCGGGACAGGGGTTATTTACGAGCAGTACTTC. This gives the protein CASSSPGTGVIYEQYF.

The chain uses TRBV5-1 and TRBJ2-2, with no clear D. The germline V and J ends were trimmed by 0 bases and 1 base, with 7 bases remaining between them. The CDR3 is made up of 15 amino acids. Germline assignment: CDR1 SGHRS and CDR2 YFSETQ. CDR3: CASSLDQVNTGELFF. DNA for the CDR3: TGCGCCAGCAGCTTGGATCAGGTGAACACCGGGGAGCTGTTTTTT.

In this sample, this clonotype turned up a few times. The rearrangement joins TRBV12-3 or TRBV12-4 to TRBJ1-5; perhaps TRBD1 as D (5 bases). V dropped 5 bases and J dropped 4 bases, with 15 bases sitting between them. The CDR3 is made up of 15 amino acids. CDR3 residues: CASSRDFGRNQPQHF. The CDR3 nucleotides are TGTGCCAGCAGTCGGGACTTCGGGCGGAATCAGCCCCAGCATTTT.

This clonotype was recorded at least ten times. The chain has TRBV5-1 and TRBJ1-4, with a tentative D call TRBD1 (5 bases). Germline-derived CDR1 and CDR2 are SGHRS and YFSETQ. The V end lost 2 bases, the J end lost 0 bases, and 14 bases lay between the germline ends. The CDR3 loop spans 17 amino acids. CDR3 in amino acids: CASSFGGVGSTNEKLFF. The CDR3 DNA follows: TGCGCCAGCAGCTTTGGGGGAGTGGGTTCAACTAATGAAAAACTGTTTTTT.

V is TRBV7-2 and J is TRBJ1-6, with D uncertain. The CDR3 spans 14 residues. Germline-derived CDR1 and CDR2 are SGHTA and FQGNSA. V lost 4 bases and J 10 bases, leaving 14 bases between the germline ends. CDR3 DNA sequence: TGTGCCAGCAGCTACGCCCCGTCGGGGTCACCCCTCCACTTT. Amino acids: CASSYAPSGSPLHF.

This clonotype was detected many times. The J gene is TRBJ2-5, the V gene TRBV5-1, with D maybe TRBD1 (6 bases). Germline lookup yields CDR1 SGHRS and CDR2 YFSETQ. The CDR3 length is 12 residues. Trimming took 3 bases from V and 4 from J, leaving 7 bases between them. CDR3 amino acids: CASSSQGETQYF. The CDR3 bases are TGCGCCAGCAGCTCACAGGGAGAGACCCAGTACTTC.

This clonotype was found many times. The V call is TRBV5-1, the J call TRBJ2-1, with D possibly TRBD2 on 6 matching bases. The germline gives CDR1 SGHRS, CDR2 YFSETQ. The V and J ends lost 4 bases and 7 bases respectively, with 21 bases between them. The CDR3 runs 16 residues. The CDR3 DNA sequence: TGCGCCAGCAGCGAAACACCGGGACTCCAGGGTAATGAGCAGTTCTTC. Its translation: CASSETPGLQGNEQFF.

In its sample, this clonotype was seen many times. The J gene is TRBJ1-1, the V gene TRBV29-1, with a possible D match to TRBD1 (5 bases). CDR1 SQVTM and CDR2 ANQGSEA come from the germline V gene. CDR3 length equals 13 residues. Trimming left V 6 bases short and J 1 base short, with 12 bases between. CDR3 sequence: CSVARDGNTEAFF. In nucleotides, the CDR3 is TGCAGCGTGGCCCGGGACGGGAACACTGAAGCTTTCTTT.

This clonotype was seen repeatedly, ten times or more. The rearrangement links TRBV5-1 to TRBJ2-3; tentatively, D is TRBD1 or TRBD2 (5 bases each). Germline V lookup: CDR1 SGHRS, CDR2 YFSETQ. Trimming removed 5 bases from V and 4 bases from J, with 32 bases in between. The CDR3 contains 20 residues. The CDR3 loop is CASRKNPGPTARSTADTQYF. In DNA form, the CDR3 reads TGCGCCAGCAGAAAGAATCCGGGACCGACGGCGAGAAGCACAGCAGATACGCAGTATTTT.

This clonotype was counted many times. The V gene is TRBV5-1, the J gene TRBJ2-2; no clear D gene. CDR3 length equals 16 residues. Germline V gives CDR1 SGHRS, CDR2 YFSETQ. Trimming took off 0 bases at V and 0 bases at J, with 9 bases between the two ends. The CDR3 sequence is CASSLALAANTGELFF. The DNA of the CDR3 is TGCGCCAGCAGCTTGGCCTTAGCTGCGAACACCGGGGAGCTGTTTTTT.

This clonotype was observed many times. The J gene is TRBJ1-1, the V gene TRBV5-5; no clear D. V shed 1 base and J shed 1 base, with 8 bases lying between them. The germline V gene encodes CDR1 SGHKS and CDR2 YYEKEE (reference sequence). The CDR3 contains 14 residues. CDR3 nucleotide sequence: TGTGCCAGCAGCTTGTCAATGAGGAACACTGAAGCTTTCTTT. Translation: CASSLSMRNTEAFF.

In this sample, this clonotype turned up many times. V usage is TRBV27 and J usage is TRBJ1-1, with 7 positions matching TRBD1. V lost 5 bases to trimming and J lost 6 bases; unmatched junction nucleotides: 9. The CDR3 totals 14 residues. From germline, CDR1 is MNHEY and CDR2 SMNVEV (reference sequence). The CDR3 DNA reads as TGTGCCAGCAGTCTATTTACAGGGGCCCCTGAAGCTTTCTTT. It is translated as CASSLFTGAPEAFF.

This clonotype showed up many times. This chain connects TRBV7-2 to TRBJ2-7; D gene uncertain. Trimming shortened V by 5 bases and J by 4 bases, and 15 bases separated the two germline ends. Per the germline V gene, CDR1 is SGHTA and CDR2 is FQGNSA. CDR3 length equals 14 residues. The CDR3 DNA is TGTGCCAGCAGCAGCTTACGTGGGCTTTACGAGCAGTACTTC. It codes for CASSSLRGLYEQYF.

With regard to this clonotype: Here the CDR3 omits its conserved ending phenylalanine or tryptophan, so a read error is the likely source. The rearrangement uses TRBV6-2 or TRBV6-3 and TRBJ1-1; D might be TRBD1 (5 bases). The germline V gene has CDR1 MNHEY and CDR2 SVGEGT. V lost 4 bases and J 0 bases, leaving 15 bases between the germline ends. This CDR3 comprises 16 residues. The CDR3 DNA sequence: TGTGCCAGCAGTTGGAATGGGGGACCCATGAACACTGAAGCTTTCTCT. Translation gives CASSWNGGPMNTEAFS.

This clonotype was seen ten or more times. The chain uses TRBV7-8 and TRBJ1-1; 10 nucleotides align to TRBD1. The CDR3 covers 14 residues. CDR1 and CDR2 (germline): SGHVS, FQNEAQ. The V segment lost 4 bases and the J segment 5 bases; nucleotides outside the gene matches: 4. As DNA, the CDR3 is TGTGCCAGCAGCTACGACAGGGGGCTTACTGAAGCTTTCTTT. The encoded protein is CASSYDRGLTEAFF.

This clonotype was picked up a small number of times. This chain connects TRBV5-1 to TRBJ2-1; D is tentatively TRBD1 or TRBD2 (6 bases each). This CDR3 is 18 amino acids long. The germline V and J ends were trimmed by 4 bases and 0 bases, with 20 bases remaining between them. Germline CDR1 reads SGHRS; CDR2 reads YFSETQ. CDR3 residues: CASSPPGTLQGSYNEQFF. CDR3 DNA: TGCGCCAGCAGCCCCCCGGGGACTTTACAGGGCTCCTACAATGAGCAGTTCTTC.